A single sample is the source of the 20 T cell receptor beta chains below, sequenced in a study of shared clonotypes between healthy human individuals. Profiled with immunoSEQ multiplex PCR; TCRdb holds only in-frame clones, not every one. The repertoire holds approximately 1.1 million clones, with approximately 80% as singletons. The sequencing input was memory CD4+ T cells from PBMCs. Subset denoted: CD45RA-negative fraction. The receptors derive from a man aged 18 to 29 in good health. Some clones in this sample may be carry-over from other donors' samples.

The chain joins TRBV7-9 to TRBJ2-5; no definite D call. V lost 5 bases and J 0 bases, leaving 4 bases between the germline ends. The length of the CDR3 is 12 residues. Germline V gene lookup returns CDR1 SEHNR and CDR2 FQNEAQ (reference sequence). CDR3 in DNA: TGTGCCAGCAGCATGTACCAAGAGACCCAGTACTTC. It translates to CASSMYQETQYF.

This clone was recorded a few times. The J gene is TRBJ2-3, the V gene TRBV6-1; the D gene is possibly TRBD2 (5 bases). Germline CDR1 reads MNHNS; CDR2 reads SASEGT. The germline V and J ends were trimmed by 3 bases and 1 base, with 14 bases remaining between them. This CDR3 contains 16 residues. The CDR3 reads CASSESAGWGTDTQYF. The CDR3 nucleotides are TGTGCCAGCAGTGAGTCTGCGGGCTGGGGCACAGATACGCAGTATTTT.

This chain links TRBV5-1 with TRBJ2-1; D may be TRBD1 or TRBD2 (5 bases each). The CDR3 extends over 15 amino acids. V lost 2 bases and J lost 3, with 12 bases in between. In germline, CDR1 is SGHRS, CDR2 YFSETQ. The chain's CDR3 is CASSFGTVYYNEQFF. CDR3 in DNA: TGCGCCAGCAGCTTCGGGACCGTGTACTACAATGAGCAGTTCTTC.

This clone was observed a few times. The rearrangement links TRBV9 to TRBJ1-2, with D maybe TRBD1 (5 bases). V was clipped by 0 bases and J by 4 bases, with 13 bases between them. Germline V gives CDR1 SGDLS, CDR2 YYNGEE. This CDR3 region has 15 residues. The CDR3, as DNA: TGTGCCAGCAGCGTAGGACCGGGTGGGGCCTATGGCTACACCTTC. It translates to CASSVGPGGAYGYTF. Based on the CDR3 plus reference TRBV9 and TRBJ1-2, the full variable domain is DSGVTQTPKHLITATGQRVTLRCSPRSGDLSVYWYQQSLDQGLQFLIQYYNGEERAKGNILERFSAQQFPDLHSELNLSSLELGDSALYFCASSVGPGGAYGYTFGSGTRLTVV.

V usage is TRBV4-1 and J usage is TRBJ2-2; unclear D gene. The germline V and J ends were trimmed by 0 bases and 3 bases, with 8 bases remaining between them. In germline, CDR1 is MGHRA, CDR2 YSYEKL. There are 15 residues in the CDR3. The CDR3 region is CASSQENLYTGELFF. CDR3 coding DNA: TGCGCCAGCAGCCAAGAGAACCTCTACACCGGGGAGCTGTTTTTT.

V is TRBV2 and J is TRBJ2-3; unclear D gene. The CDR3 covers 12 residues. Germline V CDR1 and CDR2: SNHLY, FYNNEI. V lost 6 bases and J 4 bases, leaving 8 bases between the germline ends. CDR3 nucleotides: TGTGCCAGCAGCCTGGGTGCAGATACGCAGTATTTT. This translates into CASSLGADTQYF. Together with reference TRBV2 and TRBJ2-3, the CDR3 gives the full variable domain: EPEVTQTPSHQVTQMGQEVILRCVPISNHLYFYWYRQILGQKVEFLVSFYNNEISEKSEIFDDQFSVERPDGSNFTLKIRSTKLEDSAMYFCASSLGADTQYFGPGTRLTVL.

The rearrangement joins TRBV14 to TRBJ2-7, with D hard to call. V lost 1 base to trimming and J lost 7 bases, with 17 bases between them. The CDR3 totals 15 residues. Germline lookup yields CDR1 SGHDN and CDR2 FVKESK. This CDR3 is CASSQALTFGSEQYF. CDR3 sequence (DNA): TGTGCCAGCAGCCAAGCCCTAACGTTCGGGTCTGAGCAGTACTTC.

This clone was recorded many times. DNA for the CDR3: TGTGCCAGCTCTCCGCAAGCCCACACTGGGGGGGAGCAGTACTTC. Protein: CASSPQAHTGGEQYF. This chain links TRBV9 with TRBJ2-7; D is perhaps TRBD2 (6 bases). Looked up from germline, CDR1 is SGDLS and CDR2 is YYNGEE. Deletions cut 7 bases from V and 7 bases from J, with 24 bases between. CDR3 size: 15 residues.

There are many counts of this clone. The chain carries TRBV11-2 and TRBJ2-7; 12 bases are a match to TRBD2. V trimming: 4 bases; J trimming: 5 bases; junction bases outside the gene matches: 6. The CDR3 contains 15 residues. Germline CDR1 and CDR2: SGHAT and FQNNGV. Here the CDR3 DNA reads TGTGCCAGCAGCTCACTAGCGGGAGGAGCCCACGAGCAGTACTTC. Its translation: CASSSLAGGAHEQYF.

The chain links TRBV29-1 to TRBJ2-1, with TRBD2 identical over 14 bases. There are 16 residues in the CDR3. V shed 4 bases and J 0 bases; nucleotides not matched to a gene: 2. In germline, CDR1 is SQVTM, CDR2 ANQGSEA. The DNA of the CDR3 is TGCAGCGTTGGACTAGCGGGAGGGTTCTCCTACAATGAGCAGTTCTTC. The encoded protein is CSVGLAGGFSYNEQFF.

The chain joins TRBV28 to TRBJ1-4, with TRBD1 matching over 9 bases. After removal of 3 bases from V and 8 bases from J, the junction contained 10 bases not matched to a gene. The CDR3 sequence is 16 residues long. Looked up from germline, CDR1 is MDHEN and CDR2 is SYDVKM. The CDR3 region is CASSFPGQGGNEKLFF. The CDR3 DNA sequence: TGTGCCAGCAGTTTCCCGGGACAGGGTGGCAACGAAAAACTGTTTTTT.

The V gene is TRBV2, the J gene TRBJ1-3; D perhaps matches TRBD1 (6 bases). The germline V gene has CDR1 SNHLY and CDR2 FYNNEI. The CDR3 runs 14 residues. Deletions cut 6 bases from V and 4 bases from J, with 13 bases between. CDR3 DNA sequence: TGTGCCAGCAGGGAGGGGGGCTCAGGAAACACCATATATTTT. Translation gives CASREGGSGNTIYF.

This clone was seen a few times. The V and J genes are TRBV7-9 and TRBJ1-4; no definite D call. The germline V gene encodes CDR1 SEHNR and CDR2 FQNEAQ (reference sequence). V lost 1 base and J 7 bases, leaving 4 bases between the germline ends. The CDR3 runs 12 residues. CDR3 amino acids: CASSLDVEKLFF. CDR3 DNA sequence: TGTGCCAGCAGCTTAGACGTTGAAAAACTGTTTTTT.

The CDR3 is CASSPPDSRSSYNEQFF. In DNA, the CDR3 is TGTGCCAGCTCACCGCCGGACAGCAGGAGCTCCTACAATGAGCAGTTCTTC. The chain couples TRBV18 to TRBJ2-1; D is perhaps TRBD1 (6 bases). This CDR3 contains 17 residues. Germline-derived CDR1 and CDR2 are KGHSH and LQKENI. Trimming pared 3 bases from V and 0 bases from J, leaving 15 bases between.

CDR3 sequence: CASSPGTGATNEKLFF. As DNA, the CDR3 is TGTGCCAGCAGCCCGGGGACCGGGGCAACTAATGAAAAACTGTTTTTT. The chain joins TRBV7-9 to TRBJ1-4, with D tentatively TRBD1 (5 bases). Germline-derived CDR1 and CDR2 are SEHNR and FQNEAQ (reference sequence). The ends were cut back, 5 bases at V and 0 bases at J, with 13 bases in the middle. This CDR3 has 16 amino acids.

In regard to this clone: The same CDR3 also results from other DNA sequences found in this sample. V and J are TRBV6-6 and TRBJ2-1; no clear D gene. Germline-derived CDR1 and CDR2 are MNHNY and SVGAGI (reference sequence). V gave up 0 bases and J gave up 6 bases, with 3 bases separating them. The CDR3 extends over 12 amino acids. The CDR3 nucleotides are TGTGCCAGCAGTTACTCAGCCAATGAGCAGTTCTTC. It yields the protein CASSYSANEQFF.

Here the CDR3 reads CASSLDGTEQYF. In nucleotides, the CDR3 is TGTGCCAGCAGCTTAGATGGAACCGAGCAGTACTTC. The V gene is TRBV11-2, the J gene TRBJ2-7; D not certain. Trimming shortened V by 0 bases and J by 6 bases, and 6 bases separated the two germline ends. The CDR3 has 12 residues. CDR1 is SGHAT, CDR2 FQNNGV, per germline.

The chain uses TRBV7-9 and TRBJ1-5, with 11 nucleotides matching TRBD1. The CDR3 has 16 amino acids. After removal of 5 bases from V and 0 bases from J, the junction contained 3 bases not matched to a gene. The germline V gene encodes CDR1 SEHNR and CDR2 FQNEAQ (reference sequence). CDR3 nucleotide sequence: TGTGCCAGCAGCCGTGGGACAGGGGGTAGCAATCAGCCCCAGCATTTT. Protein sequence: CASSRGTGGSNQPQHF. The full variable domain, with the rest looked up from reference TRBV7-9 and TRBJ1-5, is DTGVSQNPRHKITKRGQNVTFRCDPISEHNRLYWYRQTLGQGPEFLTYFQNEAQLEKSRLLSDRFSAERPKGSFSTLEIQRTEQGDSAMYLCASSRGTGGSNQPQHFGDGTRLSIL.

CDR3 region: CSVVGVGEKLFF. CDR3 nucleotide sequence: TGCAGCGTTGTAGGGGTTGGCGAAAAACTGTTTTTT. The chain carries TRBV29-1 and TRBJ1-4, with D tentatively TRBD1 (5 bases). The V end was cut by 4 bases, the J end by 8 bases, with 11 bases between. The CDR3 loop spans 12 amino acids. Looked up from germline, CDR1 is SQVTM and CDR2 is ANQGSEA.

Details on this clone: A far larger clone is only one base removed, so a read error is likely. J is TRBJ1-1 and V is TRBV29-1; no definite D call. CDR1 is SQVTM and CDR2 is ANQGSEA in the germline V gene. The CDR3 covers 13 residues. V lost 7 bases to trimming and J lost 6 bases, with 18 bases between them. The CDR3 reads CSAQGRSNAEAFF. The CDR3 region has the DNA TGCAGCGCCCAAGGACGTTCCAACGCTGAAGCTTTCTTT.